This T cell receptor beta chain was obtained from a study of T cell responses to AZD1222 COVID-19 vaccine. Points from the study as a whole: Mapped onto spike, vaccine-associated CD4 TCRs spanned it and were dominant at 160-218 and 743-854. Donors, mostly white British, included more females; clonal diversity was possibly underestimated.

Comments on this clone: Antigen: not known.

Assay used: immunoSEQ multiplex PCR; TCRdb lists only in-frame clones, some missing. The sample consists of some 99,000 clones, roughly 80% of them appearing once. Pooling was applied to second doses at about 4 or about 12 weeks. CDR3 length: 13 residues. Germline loops: CDR1 KGHSH, CDR2 LQKENI. Trimming at V came to 3 bases and at J to 6 bases, leaving 2 bases not matched to a gene. The TCR was taken from an adult who received the AZD1222 COVID-19 vaccine. V and J are TRBV18 and TRBJ1-5; 7 nucleotides align to TRBD1. The sample in question was peripheral blood, obtained 28 days after the second AZD1222 dose. CDR3 DNA: TGTGCCAGCTCACCCCAGGGGGGTCAGCCCCAGCATTTT. The encoded protein is CASSPQGGQPQHF.